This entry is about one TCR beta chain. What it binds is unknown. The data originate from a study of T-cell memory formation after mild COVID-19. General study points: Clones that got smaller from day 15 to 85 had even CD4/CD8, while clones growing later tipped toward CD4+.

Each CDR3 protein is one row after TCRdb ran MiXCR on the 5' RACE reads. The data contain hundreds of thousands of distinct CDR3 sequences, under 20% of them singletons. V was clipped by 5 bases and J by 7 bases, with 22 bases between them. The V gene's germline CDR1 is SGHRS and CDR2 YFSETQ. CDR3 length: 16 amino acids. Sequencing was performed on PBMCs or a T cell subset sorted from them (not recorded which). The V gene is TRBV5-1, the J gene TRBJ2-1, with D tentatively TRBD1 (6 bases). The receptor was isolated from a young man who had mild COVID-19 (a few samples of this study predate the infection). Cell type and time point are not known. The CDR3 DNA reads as TGCGCCAGCAGGCCCAGACAGGAGGCCGGTACGAATGAGCAGTTCTTC. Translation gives CASRPRQEAGTNEQFF.